This TCR beta chain was obtained from a study of PD-1 blockade in classical Hodgkin lymphoma. Time point described: newly diagnosed, previously untreated cHL patient sample. Profiling relied on immunoSEQ multiplex PCR, and the TCRdb table lists in-frame clones only, not all of them. The sample consists of 17,000 or so clones, about nine tenths of them appearing once. The CDR3 has 17 amino acids. Germline CDR1 is WNHNN and CDR2 is SYGVQD (reference sequence). The V gene end was trimmed by 5 bases and the J gene end by 1 base; junction bases not matched to a gene: 12. V and J are TRBV10-1 and TRBJ2-3, with 7 nucleotides matching TRBD2. Sequencing used peripheral blood mononuclear cells (PBMCs). The receptor was derived from a human donor with classical Hodgkin lymphoma. This CDR3 is CASSPGSGSSRTDTQYF. The CDR3 DNA is TGCGCCAGCAGTCCGGGTAGCGGGTCATCCCGCACAGATACGCAGTATTTT.